This TCR beta chain comes out of a study of blood T cells in healthy people across ages. Regarding the study as a whole: In older individuals, TCR beta diversity per million T cells was lower, falling roughly linearly with age. Total diversity from one million sequenced T cells was likely underestimated.

V gave up 10 bases and J gave up 0 bases, with 12 bases separating them. The CDR3 totals 13 residues. Per the germline V gene, CDR1 is MNHEY and CDR2 is SMNVEV (reference sequence). The use of a sample-barcoded 5' primer and a J-beta primer mix characterized a second PCR of roughly 6 to 12 cycles. The template-switch adaptor was a 5' adaptor with 12 random nucleotides. It tagged each cDNA molecule. TCRdb re-called the 5' RACE reads through MiXCR, storing one row per CDR3 protein. The sample yields more than 900,000 distinct CDR3 sequences, around 27% seen once. Regarding this clonotype: Its antigen is not identified.

A further study also used this sample, focusing on T cells of mothers and their children. That source adds: The TCR beta CDR3 read count exceeded 9 million for each mother and was about 3 million for each child.

Sequenced sample: blood. This rearrangement joins TRBV27 to TRBJ1-1, with D tentatively TRBD1 (5 bases). The TCR was taken from a girl aged 2-15 years in good health. This CDR3 reads CAIRGAMNTEAFF. Written as DNA, the CDR3 is TGTGCCATCCGGGGCGCGATGAACACTGAAGCTTTCTTT.